This TCR beta chain was profiled in a study of blood T cells in healthy people across ages. Remarks on this clonotype: No antigen is known for it.

General study points: Older individuals had lower TCR beta diversity per million T cells (the decline was roughly linear). Across samples, TCR beta diversity tracked strongly with naive T cell percentage.

Trimming cost V 5 bases and J 2 bases, with 13 bases left between them. Germline V gives CDR1 DFQATT, CDR2 SNEGSKA (reference sequence). The CDR3 spans 14 residues. The individuals who served as donors were healthy Caucasians living in Russia, aged about 6 to 100. Collection of 8.5 to 10 milliliters of peripheral blood was performed for each donor. It was with a sample-barcoded 5' primer and a J-beta primer mix that a second PCR of about 6 to 12 cycles was run. TCRdb re-analysed the 5' RACE reads in MiXCR, keeping a single row per CDR3 protein. The sample shows approximately 900,000 distinct CDR3 sequences, roughly 50% of them seen only once.

The sample was blood. The receptor was derived from a man younger than 40 in good health. The chain links TRBV20-1 to TRBJ2-1; a weak D match, TRBD2 (7 bases). The CDR3 loop reads CSAQTGGPYNEQFF. For the CDR3, the DNA is TGCAGTGCTCAGACCGGGGGGCCCTACAATGAGCAGTTCTTC.